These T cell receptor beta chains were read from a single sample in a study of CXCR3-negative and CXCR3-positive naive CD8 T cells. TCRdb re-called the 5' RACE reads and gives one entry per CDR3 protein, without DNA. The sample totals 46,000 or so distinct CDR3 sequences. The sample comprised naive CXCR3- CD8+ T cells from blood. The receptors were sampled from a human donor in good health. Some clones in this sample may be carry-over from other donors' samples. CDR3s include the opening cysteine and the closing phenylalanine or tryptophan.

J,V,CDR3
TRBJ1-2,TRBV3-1,CASSQERRGANYGYTF
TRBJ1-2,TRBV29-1,CSVESWVNYGYTF
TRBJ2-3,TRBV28,CASSSTGDGGTDTQYF
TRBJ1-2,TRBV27,CASSLSQGPPNYGYTF
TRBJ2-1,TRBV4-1,CASSQQARSLNEQFF
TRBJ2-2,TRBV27,CASSLDGNTGELFF
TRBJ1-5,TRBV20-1,CSGGTGMGDTSPNQPQHF
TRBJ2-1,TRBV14,CASSQAGAGAAIYNEQFF
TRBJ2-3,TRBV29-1,CSVEDQARGWWADTQYF
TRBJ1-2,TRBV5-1,CASSLDMGGYTF
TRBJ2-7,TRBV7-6,CASSLGGDSYEQYF
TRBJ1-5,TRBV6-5,CASSYSRGGGNQPQHF
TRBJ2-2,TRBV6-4,CASSPGTSTGELFF
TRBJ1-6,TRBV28,CASSPSIDNSPLHF
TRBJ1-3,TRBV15,CATSSRQGSGNTIYF
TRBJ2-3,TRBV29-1,CSVERLRTGSTDTQYF
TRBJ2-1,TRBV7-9,CASSLVAGISYNEQFF
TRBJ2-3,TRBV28,CASTWTSGTDTQYF
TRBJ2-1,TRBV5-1,CASSPKYNEQFF
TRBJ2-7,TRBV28,CASSFFAYEQYF
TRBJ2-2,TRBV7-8,CASSSAGAGELFF
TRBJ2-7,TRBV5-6,CASSLRATGPLYEQYF
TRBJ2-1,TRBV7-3,CASSLSGGSYNEQFF
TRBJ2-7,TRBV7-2,CASSLISKTGYEQYF
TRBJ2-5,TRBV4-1,CASSQMPGTKETQYF
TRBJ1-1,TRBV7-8,CASSYRAYTEAFF
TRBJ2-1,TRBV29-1,CSVGGGGKLYNEQFF
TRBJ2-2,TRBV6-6,CASSYGAQNTGELFF
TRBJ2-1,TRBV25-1,CASSEPGRHNEQFF
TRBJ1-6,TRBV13,CASTGTAGDNSPLHF
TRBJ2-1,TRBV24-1,CATSSSGGYNEQFF
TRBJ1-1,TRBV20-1,CSARFTGDTEAFF
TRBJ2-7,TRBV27,CASSPTGGDREQYF
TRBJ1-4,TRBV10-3,CALRTPIGNPTNEKLFF
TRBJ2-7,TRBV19,CASSIGPGYEQYF
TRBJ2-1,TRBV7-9,CATHYVSGLAGPPNGEQFF
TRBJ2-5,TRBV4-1,CASSQDQGRLETQYF
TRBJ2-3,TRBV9,CASSVVPGTNTQYF
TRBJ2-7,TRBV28,CASSLRDTYYEQYF